The 11 T cell receptor beta chains reported below all come from one sample, sequenced in a study of Ad26.COV2.S vaccination and SARS-CoV-2 variants listed by TCRdb under 2021. Library preparation was by the immunoSEQ multiplex PCR assay. TCRdb provides this immuneACCESS table in a form limited to in-frame rearrangements. Some clones are lacking; in checked studies, under half of them reflect an unresolved V gene, and why the rest are absent is not known. The sample contains hundreds of thousands of clones, around 89% of them found a single time. The ten largest clones take up over 1.3% of the sample. The treatment or condition label here, explained by the study, means: roughly 19 received Ad26.COV2.S at low or high dose, single or two shots; 5 received placebo; per-sample allocation not given. Repertoires of vaccine and placebo recipients were sequenced from samples taken on day 63 after the first injection.

Sequenced here: peripheral blood, sampled in a trial of Ad26.COV2.S vaccine versus placebo. All receptors come from a person aged 18-60 years who received the Ad26.COV2.S COVID-19 vaccine or a placebo.

The V and J genes are TRBV9 and TRBJ2-7; 11 bases are shared with TRBD2. CDR1 SGDLS and CDR2 YYNGEE come from the germline V gene. V lost 4 bases, J lost 5 bases, and 8 bases stayed unmatched. This CDR3 contains 15 residues. CDR3 coding DNA: TGTGCCAGCAGCCCATCTAGCGGGAGGTACGACGAGCAGTACTTC. Translating it yields CASSPSSGRYDEQYF.

This chain connects TRBV5-1 to TRBJ1-2; D not resolved. V was clipped by 1 base and J by 4 bases, with 8 bases between them. Germline V gene data show CDR1 as SGHRS and CDR2 as YFSETQ. The CDR3 is 13 residues long. The CDR3 spells CASSLWESYGYTF. The CDR3 region has the DNA TGCGCCAGCAGCTTGTGGGAATCCTATGGCTACACCTTC.

The chain carries TRBV12-5 and TRBJ2-1; 9 positions agree with TRBD2. The germline CDR1 and CDR2 sequences are LGHNT and FRNRAP. Germline trimming cut 5 bases from V and 3 bases from J; bases unmatched to any gene: 8. This CDR3 is built from 16 residues. The chain's CDR3 is CASGTPTSGFYNEQFF. Here the CDR3 DNA reads TGTGCTAGTGGTACCCCCACTAGCGGGTTCTACAATGAGCAGTTCTTC.

This chain links TRBV30 with TRBJ2-7; D call uncertain. The CDR3 totals 15 residues. In germline, CDR1 is GTSNPN, CDR2 SVGIG (reference sequence). Trimming stripped 0 bases from V and 1 base from J, with 13 bases between. CDR3 nucleotides: TGTGCCTGGAGTGTACGGACCTGGATTTCCTACGAGCAGTACTTC. It is translated as CAWSVRTWISYEQYF.

This clone was recorded a few times. This rearrangement joins TRBV7-9 to TRBJ2-1; tentative D call: TRBD2 (6 bases). The CDR3 length is 13 residues. The V and J ends lost 7 bases and 6 bases respectively, with 13 bases between them. CDR1 and CDR2 from the germline V gene are SEHNR and FQNEAQ (reference sequence). The CDR3 loop is CASTRDGGNEQFF. The DNA for the CDR3 is TGTGCCAGCACCAGGGACGGGGGCAATGAGCAGTTCTTC.

CDR3 nucleotide sequence: TGTGCCAGCAGTTACGACGGGGAGCTGTTTTTT. Its protein is CASSYDGELFF. The chain carries TRBV6-2 or TRBV6-3 and TRBJ2-2, with D uncertain. Trimming stripped 2 bases from V and 7 bases from J, with 2 bases between. The length of the CDR3 is 11 residues. Germline V gene sequence: CDR1 MNHEY, CDR2 SVGEGT.

The chain links TRBV2 to TRBJ2-2; D gene ambiguous. This CDR3 spans 15 amino acids. The germline gives CDR1 SNHLY, CDR2 FYNNEI. V lost 6 bases, J lost 6 bases, and 17 bases lay in between. The CDR3 here is CASRCQPAVSGELFF. For the CDR3, the DNA is TGTGCCAGCAGATGCCAACCCGCGGTATCCGGGGAGCTGTTTTTT.

The chain carries TRBV7-9 and TRBJ2-3, with 16 bases lining up with TRBD2. V gave up 5 bases and J gave up 5 bases; unmatched junction bases: 7. The CDR3 is 17 amino acids. Germline V gene lookup returns CDR1 SEHNR and CDR2 FQNEAQ (reference sequence). In DNA form, the CDR3 reads TGTGCCAGCAGCCCAGGGACTAGCGGGGGGGCGGGAGATACGCAGTATTTT. This translates into CASSPGTSGGAGDTQYF.

This chain uses TRBV13 with TRBJ1-1, with D hard to call. This CDR3 contains 14 residues. V lost 8 bases and J lost 4, with 17 bases in between. Looked up from germline, CDR1 is PRHDT and CDR2 is FYEKMQ (reference sequence). The CDR3 coding sequence is TGTGCCAGCGCGATGCCAGAGAAGGGCACTGAAGCTTTCTTT. It codes for CASAMPEKGTEAFF.

Of note for this clone: This sample includes further DNA sequences coding for the same CDR3. The chain couples TRBV6-6 to TRBJ2-5; no reliable D call. CDR3 size: 11 residues. Germline CDR1 and CDR2: MNHNY and SVGAGI (reference sequence). The V end was cut by 8 bases, the J end by 5 bases, with 9 bases between. The CDR3 sequence: CASSLGETQYF. The DNA for the CDR3 is TGTGCCAGCTCCCTAGGGGAGACCCAGTACTTC.

The gene calls are TRBV18 and TRBJ2-1; TRBD2 agrees at 14 bases. The junction had 5 bases not matched to a gene; V was cut back by 3 bases and J by 4 bases. Germline V gene data show CDR1 as KGHSH and CDR2 as LQKENI. The CDR3 covers 17 residues. The CDR3 bases are TGTGCCAGCTCACCGGGACTAGCGGGGGCTGCGTACAATGAGCAGTTCTTC. Translation: CASSPGLAGAAYNEQFF.